Shown below are 29 T cell receptor beta chains from a single sample sequenced in a study of blood T cell repertoires in COVID-19. The assay was immunoSEQ multiplex PCR, and TCRdb's table has in-frame clones only and misses some. The data hold tens of thousands of clones, with 82% observed a single time. Sequencing was carried out using peripheral blood. Source of these receptors: an elderly woman with acute or convalescent COVID-19.

V is TRBV27 and J is TRBJ2-7, with no clear D. V was trimmed by 0 bases and J by 3 bases, leaving 6 bases between them. Per germline, CDR1 MNHEY and CDR2 SMNVEV (reference sequence). This CDR3 contains 13 residues. The CDR3 reads CASSLSSGYEQYF. The CDR3 region has the DNA TGTGCCAGCAGTTTATCTTCCGGCTACGAGCAGTACTTC.

The rearrangement joins TRBV5-4 to TRBJ1-1, with D hard to call. Germline CDR1 SGHNT, CDR2 YYREEE (reference sequence). V was cut by 0 bases and J by 5 bases, with 14 bases left in between. This CDR3 contains 15 residues. The DNA for the CDR3 is TGTGCCAGCAGCTTGGATGTGGGAGTAAGGACTGAAGCTTTCTTT. Translation gives CASSLDVGVRTEAFF.

The chain employs TRBV29-1 and TRBJ1-1; 7 bases align to TRBD1. After removal of 6 bases from V and 5 bases from J, the junction contained 9 bases not matched to a gene. CDR1 is SQVTM and CDR2 is ANQGSEA in the germline V gene. This CDR3 has 13 residues. The CDR3 reads CSVAGQYETEAFF. As DNA, the CDR3 is TGCAGCGTGGCGGGACAGTATGAGACTGAAGCTTTCTTT.

This sequence joins TRBV18 and TRBJ2-7, with 7 bases fitting TRBD2. Per the germline V gene, CDR1 is KGHSH and CDR2 is LQKENI. This CDR3 contains 16 residues. Unmatched junction bases numbered 11, after V lost 3 bases and J lost 3 bases. The CDR3 loop reads CASSPPSGNYLYEQYF. In DNA, the CDR3 is TGTGCCAGCTCACCGCCTAGCGGCAACTACCTCTACGAGCAGTACTTC.

The chain is built from TRBV5-1 and TRBJ2-1; TRBD2 might be the D (6 bases). The length of the CDR3 is 15 residues. The V gene lost 4 bases and the J gene lost 4 bases, with 15 bases spanning the gap. The V gene's germline CDR1 is SGHRS and CDR2 YFSETQ. The CDR3 DNA sequence: TGCGCCAGCAGCCCGGGGGTCGGGGCTTACAATGAGCAGTTCTTC. Its translation is CASSPGVGAYNEQFF.

V usage is TRBV3-1 (or the pseudogene TRBV3-2) and J usage is TRBJ2-1; D may be TRBD2 (5 bases). Trimming pared 4 bases from V and 2 bases from J, leaving 12 bases between. Germline-derived CDR1 and CDR2 are LGHDT and YNNKEL (reference sequence). CDR3 length equals 15 residues. The CDR3 reads CASSPRRTPYNEQFF. For the CDR3, the DNA is TGTGCCAGCAGCCCCCGAAGGACTCCCTACAATGAGCAGTTCTTC.

This clone was counted a single time. CDR3 nucleotide sequence: TGTGCCAGCAGTTTTACAGGGGGTGAGGGAGGCTACACCTTC. This encodes CASSFTGGEGGYTF. The chain links TRBV6-6 to TRBJ1-2; 8 nucleotides agree with TRBD1. This CDR3 comprises 14 residues. V lost 4 bases, J lost 8 bases, and 9 bases stayed unmatched. Per the germline V gene, CDR1 is MNHNY and CDR2 is SVGAGI (reference sequence).

The J gene is TRBJ1-2, the V gene TRBV6-5; TRBD1 matches at 9 bases. The CDR3 runs to 15 residues. The germline V gene encodes CDR1 MNHEY and CDR2 SVGAGI. V dropped 4 bases and J dropped 2; count of bases not matched to a gene: 5. CDR3 region: CASSSAGTGNYGYTF. The CDR3 DNA is TGTGCCAGCAGTTCGGCCGGGACAGGGAACTATGGCTACACCTTC.

The chain employs TRBV19 and TRBJ2-2, with TRBD1 matching over 7 bases. The length of the CDR3 is 15 residues. V lost 5 bases, J lost 6 bases, and 9 bases stayed unmatched. Looked up from germline, CDR1 is LNHDA and CDR2 is SQIVND (reference sequence). The CDR3 DNA follows: TGTGCCAGTAGTGGGACGCAGGGGGTGGCCGGGGAGCTGTTTTTT. Amino acids: CASSGTQGVAGELFF.

A few counts support this clone. This chain connects TRBV5-5 to TRBJ1-5; 7 positions agree with TRBD1. J lost 3 bases, V lost 3 bases, and 6 bases had no gene match. The germline gives CDR1 SGHKS, CDR2 YYEKEE (reference sequence). The CDR3 totals 15 residues. Here the CDR3 reads CASSSHGTDNQPQHF. The CDR3 region has the DNA TGTGCCAGCAGCTCACACGGGACAGACAATCAGCCCCAGCATTTT. Based on the CDR3 plus reference TRBV5-5 and TRBJ1-5, the full variable domain is DAGVTQSPTHLIKTRGQQVTLRCSPISGHKSVSWYQQVLGQGPQFIFQYYEKEERGRGNFPDRFSARQFPNYSSELNVNALLLGDSALYLCASSSHGTDNQPQHFGDGTRLSIL.

This clone occurred a few times. V usage is TRBV2 and J usage is TRBJ1-5; D is undetermined. Between the trimmed V and J ends, which lost 8 bases and 2 bases, there was a span of 13 bases. This CDR3 has 14 amino acids. Germline CDR1 SNHLY, CDR2 FYNNEI. The CDR3 is CASVWTGGNQPQHF. CDR3 nucleotide sequence: TGTGCCAGCGTGTGGACTGGAGGCAATCAGCCCCAGCATTTT.

This chain connects TRBV5-1 to TRBJ2-1, with 10 nucleotides matching TRBD1. Germline V gives CDR1 SGHRS, CDR2 YFSETQ. This CDR3 is built from 13 residues. Trimming removed 3 bases from V and 7 bases from J; junction bases left unmatched: 1. The CDR3 DNA reads TGCGCCAGCAGCTGGGACAGGGGTAATGAGCAGTTCTTC. Its protein product is CASSWDRGNEQFF. Drawing the rest from reference TRBV5-1 and TRBJ2-1, the complete variable domain is KAGVTQTPRYLIKTRGQQVTLSCSPISGHRSVSWYQQTPGQGLQFLFEYFSETQRNKGNFPGRFSGRQFSNSRSEMNVSTLELGDSALYLCASSWDRGNEQFFGPGTRLTVL.

The V gene is TRBV5-1, the J gene TRBJ2-1, with 7 bases identical to TRBD1. This CDR3 is 15 amino acids long. Trimming removed 4 bases from V and 6 bases from J; junction bases left unmatched: 10. CDR1 is SGHRS, CDR2 YFSETQ, per germline. CDR3 nucleotide sequence: TGCGCCAGCAGCCACCAATCGACAGGGACCAATGAGCAGTTCTTC. Translation gives CASSHQSTGTNEQFF.

Ten or more counts support this clone. The V gene is TRBV28, the J gene TRBJ1-1; possibly TRBD1 for D (5 bases). Germline V gene data show CDR1 as MDHEN and CDR2 as SYDVKM. Trimming pared 1 base from V and 1 base from J, leaving 16 bases between. The CDR3 length is 17 residues. The CDR3 DNA reads as TGTGCCAGCAGTTTATCGCCTCGGGGCGGGGGGAACACTGAAGCTTTCTTT. Its translation is CASSLSPRGGGNTEAFF.

V usage is TRBV24-1 and J usage is TRBJ1-1; D unresolved. CDR1 is KGHDR, CDR2 SFDVKD, per germline. V lost 5 bases and J lost 1, with 10 bases in between. The CDR3 is made up of 14 amino acids. In DNA, the CDR3 is TGTGCCACCAGTGCTACGGAGAGGAACACTGAAGCTTTCTTT. It specifies CATSATERNTEAFF.

The chain carries TRBV6-5 and TRBJ2-1; 14 positions match TRBD2. Unmatched junction bases numbered 6, after V lost 7 bases and J lost 10 bases. The CDR3 sequence is 14 residues long. Germline V gene sequence: CDR1 MNHEY, CDR2 SVGAGI. The CDR3 coding sequence is TGTGCCAGCAAGACCGGGACTAGCGGGAGAGAGCAGTTCTTC. Translating it yields CASKTGTSGREQFF.

CDR3 loop: CASRDSTGNTEAFF. The CDR3 DNA follows: TGTGCCAGCAGGGATTCGACAGGGAACACTGAAGCTTTCTTT. The chain links TRBV6-5 to TRBJ1-1; maybe TRBD1 (6 bases). The V end was cut by 6 bases, the J end by 1 base, with 12 bases between. Germline CDR1 and CDR2: MNHEY and SVGAGI. This CDR3 has 14 amino acids.

The chain joins TRBV18 to TRBJ1-2; maybe TRBD1 (6 bases). This CDR3 has 14 amino acids. Trimming pared 2 bases from V and 6 bases from J, leaving 13 bases between. Germline lookup yields CDR1 KGHSH and CDR2 LQKENI. CDR3 sequence reads: CASSPYREGNGYTF. CDR3 in DNA: TGTGCCAGCTCACCATACAGGGAGGGTAATGGCTACACCTTC.

The rearrangement links TRBV5-1 to TRBJ2-3, with D tentatively TRBD2 (6 bases). Germline CDR1 is SGHRS and CDR2 is YFSETQ. CDR3 size: 14 residues. Trimming stripped 4 bases from V and 0 bases from J, with 9 bases between. CDR3 in DNA: TGCGCCAGCAGCCCCGGGACTAGCACAGATACGCAGTATTTT. Its translation: CASSPGTSTDTQYF.

V usage is TRBV28 and J usage is TRBJ2-7, with D perhaps TRBD2 (6 bases). This CDR3 contains 15 residues. V was trimmed by 5 bases and J by 6 bases, leaving 20 bases between them. The germline gives CDR1 MDHEN, CDR2 SYDVKM. CDR3 sequence reads: CASSPHGTPGTEQYF. Written as DNA, the CDR3 is TGTGCCAGCAGTCCCCACGGGACTCCCGGGACCGAGCAGTACTTC.

The chain couples TRBV11-2 to TRBJ1-2; D possibly corresponds to TRBD1 (5 bases). CDR3 size: 12 residues. In germline, CDR1 is SGHAT, CDR2 FQNNGV. V shed 5 bases and J shed 6 bases, with 10 bases lying between them. The CDR3 DNA reads as TGTGCCAGCAGCCCGGGGGAGGATGGCTACACCTTC. Its protein is CASSPGEDGYTF. The full variable domain, with the rest looked up from reference TRBV11-2 and TRBJ1-2, is EAGVAQSPRYKIIEKRQSVAFWCNPISGHATLYWYQQILGQGPKLLIQFQNNGVVDDSQLPKDRFSAERLKGVDSTLKIQPAKLEDSAVYLCASSPGEDGYTFGSGTRLTVV.

J is TRBJ2-7 and V is TRBV5-1; tentatively, D is TRBD1 (5 bases). CDR3 length: 15 residues. V was trimmed by 0 bases and J by 0 bases, leaving 10 bases between them. From germline, CDR1 is SGHRS and CDR2 YFSETQ. The CDR3 DNA reads TGCGCCAGCAGCTTGGCCGCAGGGTCCTCCTACGAGCAGTACTTC. This encodes CASSLAAGSSYEQYF.

This clone was seen a handful of times. This chain joins TRBV6-5 and TRBJ1-3, with 7 nucleotides matching TRBD1. The CDR3 is 15 amino acids. Germline CDR1 reads MNHEY; CDR2 reads SVGAGI. V dropped 6 bases and J dropped 0; count of bases not matched to a gene: 5. CDR3 nucleotides: TGTGCCAGCAGAAACAGGGGCGGCTCTGGAAACACCATATATTTT. Residues: CASRNRGGSGNTIYF.

This clone was seen a handful of times. V gene TRBV18 combines with J gene TRBJ1-1; 7 bases match TRBD1. The CDR3 runs to 17 residues. The germline V gene has CDR1 KGHSH and CDR2 LQKENI. Germline trimming cut 2 bases from V and 0 bases from J; bases unmatched to any gene: 9. CDR3 amino acids: CASSPTQGVGVNTEAFF. The CDR3 bases are TGTGCCAGCTCACCAACTCAGGGGGTTGGAGTGAACACTGAAGCTTTCTTT.

CDR3 coding DNA: TGCGCCAGCAGCCAAGAGCCCCTAGCGGGGGGGCCATACGAGCAGTACTTC. Its protein is CASSQEPLAGGPYEQYF. The chain joins TRBV4-1 to TRBJ2-7; TRBD2 agrees at 12 bases. The CDR3 spans 17 residues. From germline, CDR1 is MGHRA and CDR2 YSYEKL. V was pared by 0 bases and J by 4 bases, with 7 bases of the junction left unmatched.

This chain joins TRBV12-3 or TRBV12-4 and TRBJ1-1; 7 bases are a match to TRBD1. The CDR3 runs to 13 residues. Trimming at V came to 2 bases and at J to 4 bases, leaving 1 base not matched to a gene. The CDR3 DNA sequence: TGTGCCAGCAGTTTATCAGGGGGCACTGAAGCTTTCTTT. Amino acid sequence: CASSLSGGTEAFF.

J is TRBJ1-5 and V is TRBV28; 8 nucleotides line up with TRBD1. Trimming cost V 4 bases and J 5 bases; bases outside gene matches: 10. The CDR3 sequence is 16 residues long. Germline values: CDR1 MDHEN, CDR2 SYDVKM. The CDR3 bases are TGTGCCAGCAGTTCTAGCTTAAGACAGGGGTATCAGCCCCAGCATTTT. Residues: CASSSSLRQGYQPQHF.

The V call is TRBV3-1 (or the pseudogene TRBV3-2), the J call TRBJ1-5; 8 nucleotides line up with TRBD1. Losses at the gene ends were 3 bases for V and 4 bases for J; bases not matched to a gene: 8. This CDR3 is 16 amino acids long. Germline V gene lookup returns CDR1 LGHDT and CDR2 YNNKEL (reference sequence). Written as DNA, the CDR3 is TGTGCCAGCAGCCAGTGGGGGACAGGCGAAAATCAGCCCCAGCATTTT. Its protein is CASSQWGTGENQPQHF.

The rearrangement links TRBV15 to TRBJ2-7; no reliable D call. Germline V gene lookup returns CDR1 LNHNV and CDR2 YYDKDF (reference sequence). Trimming left V 1 base short and J 2 bases short, with 9 bases between. This CDR3 comprises 14 residues. CDR3 residues: CATSRVMGPYEQYF. In DNA form, the CDR3 reads TGTGCCACCAGCAGAGTTATGGGCCCCTACGAGCAGTACTTC.